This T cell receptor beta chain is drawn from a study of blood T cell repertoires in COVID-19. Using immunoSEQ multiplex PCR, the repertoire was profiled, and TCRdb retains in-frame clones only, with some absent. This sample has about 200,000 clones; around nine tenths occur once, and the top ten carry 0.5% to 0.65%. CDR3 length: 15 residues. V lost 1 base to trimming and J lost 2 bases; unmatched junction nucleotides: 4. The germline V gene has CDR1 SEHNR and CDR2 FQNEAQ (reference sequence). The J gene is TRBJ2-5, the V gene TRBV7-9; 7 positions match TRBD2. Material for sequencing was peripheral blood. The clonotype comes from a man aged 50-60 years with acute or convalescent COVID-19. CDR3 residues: CASSLDLGLQETQYF. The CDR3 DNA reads TGTGCCAGCAGCTTAGATTTGGGACTACAAGAGACCCAGTACTTC.